This T cell receptor (beta chain) was documented in a study of blood T cell repertoires in COVID-19. Sequencing used immunoSEQ multiplex PCR; TCRdb keeps in-frame clones, though not all of them. The table records 150,000 to 200,000 clones, about 84% of them present only once. In the case of this clone: A read error may produce the germline difference seen at one junction end.

The sequencing sample was made of PBMCs or T cells enriched from blood (not recorded which). The TCR was taken from a woman aged 40 to 50 with acute COVID-19.

The CDR3 sequence is CASSIGTGFTGELFF. The CDR3 DNA reads as TGTGCCAGCAGTATTGGGACAGGGTTCACCGGGGAGCTGTTTTTT. The chain links TRBV19 to TRBJ2-2; 9 positions match TRBD1. CDR1 and CDR2 from the germline V gene are LNHDA and SQIVND (reference sequence). There are 15 residues in the CDR3. Full variable domain (remainder filled in from reference TRBV19 and TRBJ2-2): DGGITQSPKYLFRKEGQNVTLSCEQNLNHDAMYWYRQDPGQGLRLIYYSQIVNDFQKGDIAEGYSVSREKKESFPLTVTSAQKNPTAFYLCASSIGTGFTGELFFGEGSRLTVL.